This TCR beta chain was sequenced in a study of early stage breast cancer tumors (dated by TCRdb to 2016 to 2017). A note on the overall study: Of the approximately 15 invasive breast tumors, roughly 13 were found to be estrogen receptor-positive, progesterone receptor-positive and HER2-negative. About 65% of the 12 ER+/PR+/HER2- tumors were invasive ductal carcinomas, while the other four were invasive lobular carcinomas. The samples as a whole yielded around 2.4 million detected templates, corresponding to some 1 million unique clonotypes. On average, each sample had about 9.7-fold read coverage.

The germline V gene (reference sequence) yields SSHAT for CDR1 and FNYEAQ for CDR2. Taken from cysteine to phenylalanine, the CDR3 has 14 residues. Just CDR3 DNA is preserved here, 42 bases in frame from base 1. The study profiled bulk TCR beta-chain repertoires in matched peripheral blood, tumor and adjacent normal breast tissue taken from fewer than 20 patients with early-stage breast cancer. Before surgery, roughly 5-10 mL of whole blood was collected in EDTA tubes and processed within 2 hours. Ficoll-Paque centrifugation in SepMate-50 tubes was used to isolate peripheral blood mononuclear cells. For storage in liquid nitrogen, PBMCs were cryopreserved as aliquots of about 1.9 to 4 million cells in roughly 90% FBS with around 10% DMSO. The Qiagen AllPrep DNA/RNA Mini kit was used to extract genomic DNA. Every sample was amplified as two independent genomic DNA replicates, using 0.4 to 0.5 ug for blood and approximately 1.4 ug for tumor or normal breast. TCRB sequencing of genomic DNA was carried out with the ImmunoSeq Intro kit according to the manufacturer's instructions. Multiplex PCR was run for around 28 cycles using proprietary primers and spike-in control sequences for absolute quantification. Single-end 150-bp reads were used to sequence an 87-bp fragment covering the CDR3 and the flanking V and J genes. Seven samples, each with two replicates, were multiplexed per lane of an Illumina MiSeq using version 3.0 chemistry. As for the original processing: The vendor's proprietary pipeline handled the raw data processing, merging both replicates into a single result for each sample. A clonotype was defined as productive rearrangements that share the same V-gene family, CDR3 amino acid sequence and J-gene segment. To compute clonality, the normalized Shannon entropy (Pielou evenness) of TCRB abundances was subtracted from 1. To estimate T cell density, the total number of templates was divided by the input cell count, which was inferred from how much DNA went in. Recon with default parameters was used to estimate total repertoire diversity and clonality. Tumor-enriched clonotypes were defined as having over 0.1% abundance in tumor and at least 32-fold higher abundance than in normal breast. Held by TCRdb, this immuneACCESS table contains in-frame sequences only and omits some clones. Under half of the omission traces to an unresolved V gene where checked; the cause of the rest is unknown. That table furnishes V, J and clone size, whereas the DNA furnished D and trimming. A total of approximately 54,000 clones appear in this sample, around 78% of them only once. The ten largest clones represent around 3.4% of the sample.

The study at large found these results: Repertoires from blood and normal breast were more alike than repertoires from blood and tumor, and in about 85% of the 16 patients, comparing each tissue with blood separated tumor from normal. Enriched TCRB sequences shared across patients were mostly commonly generated sequences, unlikely to play an important role in the tumor microenvironment. About 2.5-fold higher T cell density and higher clonality were observed in tumors than in adjacent normal breast tissue. The small cohort size prevented analysis by tumor subtype. Chain pairing and functional markers such as CD4, CD8 and FOXP3 were not captured by bulk genomic DNA sequencing of unsorted cells.

About this clone itself: Which antigen it targets is not known. One end of the junction is discordant with germline, which a read error may explain.

This sequence originates from a person between 35 and 49 years old with breast cancer. The sample consisted of blood. The V and J segments used are TRBV7-7 and TRBJ2-1; the D gene is perhaps TRBD2, from 6 matching bases. The DNA is TGTGCTAGCAGCTTGAGCGGGCCCGACAATGAGCAGTTCTTC. This translates into CASSLSGPDNEQFF.